A selection of T cell receptor beta chains follows, all from one sample in a study of T cells in Graves' hyperthyroidism and ophthalmopathy. TCRdb reanalysed the multiplex PCR reads using MiXCR and keeps one entry per CDR3 protein. The data show hundreds of thousands of distinct CDR3 sequences, about a sixth seen once. Sequences were obtained from blood. The source is a woman aged 25 to 39 with Graves' hyperthyroidism. The CDR3 runs from the conserved cysteine through the conserved F or W. A D gene is named only where the DNA matches it firmly. The size field is filled for only some rows; it gives once, few, many or a size class.

length: 14
J: TRBJ1-5
V: TRBV27
size: NA
D: NA
DNA: TGTGCCACCAGAACCGGGAAACACAATCAGCCCCAGCATTTT
CDR3: CATRTGKHNQPQHF

length: 15
J: TRBJ2-3
V: TRBV6-1
size: many
D: NA
DNA: TGTGCCAGCAGCCGTTCCCTTTTGGGGGCAGATACGCAGTATTTT
CDR3: CASSRSLLGADTQYF

length: 13
J: TRBJ1-2
V: TRBV6-1
size: few
D: NA
DNA: TGTGCCAGCAGTGTCCCGGGTAGCTATGGCTACACCTTC
CDR3: CASSVPGSYGYTF

length: 12
J: TRBJ1-6
V: TRBV10-2
size: few
D: NA
DNA: TGCGCCAGCAGTGATCAGGGTTCACCCCTCCACTTT
CDR3: CASSDQGSPLHF

length: 15
J: TRBJ2-2
V: TRBV5-1
size: few
D: TRBD1
DNA: TGCGCCAGCAGCTTGGACAGGGGGAGTTCCGGGGAGCTGTTTTTT
CDR3: CASSLDRGSSGELFF

length: 14
J: TRBJ1-2
V: TRBV2
size: many
D: NA
DNA: TGTGCCAGCAGTGTAGACACCCAATCATATGGCTACACCTTC
CDR3: CASSVDTQSYGYTF

length: 13
J: TRBJ1-1
V: TRBV2
size: many
D: NA
DNA: TGTGCCAGCATTGAGCAGGAGAACACTGAAGCTTTCTTT
CDR3: CASIEQENTEAFF

length: 16
J: TRBJ2-1
V: TRBV9
size: NA
D: TRBD1
DNA: TGTGCCAGCACCCCAAACAGGGGGGCAATCGGCAATGAGCAGTTCTTC
CDR3: CASTPNRGAIGNEQFF

length: 10
J: TRBJ2-7
V: TRBV28
size: many
D: NA
DNA: TGTGCCAGCAGTGGGTACGAGCAGTACTTC
CDR3: CASSGYEQYF

length: 14
J: TRBJ2-7
V: TRBV3-1
size: NA
D: NA
DNA: TGTGCCAGCAGCCAGCGGACAGTAGCCTACGAGCAGTACTTC
CDR3: CASSQRTVAYEQYF

length: 14
J: TRBJ1-5
V: TRBV2
size: many
D: TRBD1
DNA: TGTGCCAGCAGAGGGGACAGGGGAGGACAGCCCCAGCATTTT
CDR3: CASRGDRGGQPQHF

length: 12
J: TRBJ1-1
V: TRBV20-1
size: many
D: NA
DNA: TGCAGTGCTAGAGATCCAGGGAAAGAAGCTTTCTTT
CDR3: CSARDPGKEAFF

length: 12
J: TRBJ1-4
V: TRBV30
size: NA
D: NA
DNA: TGTGCCTGGACTAAAACTAATGAAAAACTGTTTTTT
CDR3: CAWTKTNEKLFF

length: 15
J: TRBJ2-7
V: TRBV27
size: few
D: NA
DNA: TGTGCCAGCAGCCTAGTCGGGGGGCGCTCCTACGAGCAGTACTTC
CDR3: CASSLVGGRSYEQYF

length: 15
J: TRBJ1-1
V: TRBV6-1
size: few
D: NA
DNA: TGTGCCAGCAGTGAGACAGCTGGGGAAAACACTGAAGCTTTCTTT
CDR3: CASSETAGENTEAFF

length: 15
J: TRBJ2-2
V: TRBV5-1
size: few
D: NA
DNA: TGCGCCAGCAGCCCCCGGACAGCAAACACCGGGGAGCTGTTTTTT
CDR3: CASSPRTANTGELFF

length: 13
J: TRBJ1-2
V: TRBV7-9
size: NA
D: NA
DNA: TGTGCCAGCCGCAGGGACTCGGACTATGGCTACACCTTC
CDR3: CASRRDSDYGYTF

length: 14
J: TRBJ2-2
V: TRBV28
size: few
D: NA
DNA: TGTGCCGGGGGTCGGGGGCCCGGGACCGGGGAGCTGTTTTTT
CDR3: CAGGRGPGTGELFF

length: 12
J: TRBJ2-7
V: TRBV18
size: few
D: NA
DNA: TGTGCCAGCTCACCCGGGTTTGGGGAGCAGTACTTC
CDR3: CASSPGFGEQYF

length: 17
J: TRBJ2-7
V: TRBV4-3
size: NA
D: TRBD1
DNA: TGCGCCAGCAGCATAGAAACCGGGACAGGTTTTCCCTACGAGCAGTACTTC
CDR3: CASSIETGTGFPYEQYF

length: 14
J: TRBJ2-7
V: TRBV7-2
size: many
D: NA
DNA: TGTGCCAGCAGCTTAGTCAACGGACCCTACGAGCAGTACTTC
CDR3: CASSLVNGPYEQYF

length: 14
J: TRBJ1-6
V: TRBV7-9
size: NA
D: NA
DNA: TGTGCCAGCAGCTTTGCAGGGAGAGGTTCACCCCTCCACTTT
CDR3: CASSFAGRGSPLHF

length: 13
J: TRBJ2-1
V: TRBV19
size: NA
D: NA
DNA: TGTGCCAGTAGTATAGTGGGGGACAATGAGCAGTTCTTC
CDR3: CASSIVGDNEQFF

length: 15
J: TRBJ1-5
V: TRBV4-2
size: few
D: NA
DNA: TGTGCCAGCAGCCAAGACCCCCAGGGGAATCAGCCCCAGCATTTT
CDR3: CASSQDPQGNQPQHF

length: 15
J: TRBJ2-7
V: TRBV6-5
size: few
D: NA
DNA: TGTGCCAGCAGTTATTCCCCCCGTCAGCCCTACGAGCAGTACTTC
CDR3: CASSYSPRQPYEQYF

length: 15
J: TRBJ2-7
V: TRBV29-1
size: many
D: TRBD1
DNA: TGCAGCGTTGCGTTAAGGACAGGGTACTCCTACGAGCAGTACTTC
CDR3: CSVALRTGYSYEQYF

length: 15
J: TRBJ1-2
V: TRBV5-5
size: NA
D: NA
DNA: TGTGCCAGCAGCTTGGCCCAGGGAGGGATCTATGGCTACACCTTC
CDR3: CASSLAQGGIYGYTF

length: 14
J: TRBJ1-2
V: TRBV7-9
size: many
D: NA
DNA: TGTGCCAGCAGCTATCACTCAGGGGACGATGGCTACACCTTC
CDR3: CASSYHSGDDGYTF

length: 16
J: TRBJ2-7
V: TRBV20-1
size: NA
D: TRBD2
DNA: TGCAGTGCTAGACTGACTAGCGGGAGGGCAAAGGTCGAGCAGTACTTC
CDR3: CSARLTSGRAKVEQYF

length: 15
J: TRBJ2-1
V: TRBV10-3
size: NA
D: NA
DNA: TGTGCCATCAGTGATCGGGACTGGGAACACAATGAGCAGTTCTTC
CDR3: CAISDRDWEHNEQFF

length: 12
J: TRBJ2-1
V: TRBV12-3/TRBV12-4
size: many
D: NA
DNA: TGTGCCAGCAGCCCCGTTCGAAATGAGCAGTTCTTC
CDR3: CASSPVRNEQFF

length: 12
J: TRBJ2-7
V: TRBV6-2/TRBV6-3
size: NA
D: NA
DNA: TGTGCCAGCAGAGAGACAGTCTACGAGCAGTACTTC
CDR3: CASRETVYEQYF

length: 15
J: TRBJ2-5
V: TRBV20-1
size: NA
D: NA
DNA: TGCAGTGCTAGCAGGCTGCACGCCATTGGGGAGACCCAGTACTTC
CDR3: CSASRLHAIGETQYF

length: 14
J: TRBJ2-7
V: TRBV7-9
size: NA
D: NA
DNA: TGTGCCAGCAGTAACGGGACTTCTTCCTACGAGCAGTACTTC
CDR3: CASSNGTSSYEQYF

length: 13
J: TRBJ2-1
V: TRBV30
size: many
D: NA
DNA: TGTGCCTGGACTAAGGAATTCGCCAATGAGCAGTTCTTC
CDR3: CAWTKEFANEQFF

length: 17
J: TRBJ2-2
V: TRBV6-5
size: NA
D: NA
DNA: TGTGCCAGCAGTTACGGGCGGGTCAACAGGGTGACCGGGGAGCTGTTTTTT
CDR3: CASSYGRVNRVTGELFF

length: 14
J: TRBJ2-7
V: TRBV6-1
size: many
D: NA
DNA: TGTGCCAGCGGCTTGGAGGGGGGGCCTTACGAGCAGTACTTC
CDR3: CASGLEGGPYEQYF

length: 15
J: TRBJ1-4
V: TRBV28
size: many
D: NA
DNA: TGTGCCAGCAGTCCTGGACAGCTTGCTAATGAAAAACTGTTTTTT
CDR3: CASSPGQLANEKLFF